This T cell receptor (beta chain) stems from a study of cytomegalovirus exposure and HLA in healthy donors. Study-level information: The 550 to 800 first-cohort repertoires and the 110 or so validation repertoires shared the same platform, a later analysis reported. Study-wide points: Three CMV-associated chains were confirmed in vitro to be specific for CMV antigens. Clusters of TCRs from the first cohort tended to co-occur in the 130 or so validation repertoires (as a later analysis found).

The table came from immunoSEQ multiplex PCR; TCRdb's copy has only in-frame clones and leaves some out. The sample has about 72,000 clones, around 94% seen once; the top ten hold roughly 2%. Trimming took 3 bases from V and 6 from J; bases not matched to a gene: 11. The CDR3 is 15 amino acids. Germline assignment: CDR1 LNHNV and CDR2 YYDKDF (reference sequence). On this clone: As yet, its antigen is unknown.

Sequencing input: PBMCs. The TCR was taken from a woman under 30 in good health and CMV-seropositive. The chain couples TRBV15 to TRBJ2-7, with 7 bases identical to TRBD1. CDR3 in amino acids: CATSRLQGTFSEQYF. The CDR3 DNA reads TGTGCCACCAGCAGGCTACAGGGGACCTTTTCCGAGCAGTACTTC.